This entry describes one T cell receptor beta chain. This clone's antigen is unknown. No quality values exist for individual bases; no much larger clone is one base distant. Sample time point, as interpreted from the label and publication: before natalizumab initiation. Interferon beta had previously been received by all listed patients, and all PML patients were female. T0 blood samples were collected before the first natalizumab infusion. Ficoll-Hypaque density gradient centrifugation was used to isolate peripheral blood mononuclear cells. TRB CDR3 regions were amplified from genomic DNA with the immunoSEQ two-step multiplex PCR at survey-level depth. Synthetic inline TR CDR3 controls covering all V-J pairings were spiked into each PCR so that template counts could be estimated and amplification bias removed. Reads went through processing to reduce amplification and sequencing bias, and quantification was done against synthetic TR CDR3 analogs. On the study's bioinformatics: In ImmunoSEQ Analyzer, raw data were processed so that out-of-frame sequences and CDR3s with stop codons were removed, with gene names following IMGT nomenclature. Normalized Shannon entropy, defined as 1 minus Pielou's evenness, served as the summary measure of repertoire diversity. Only TRB sequences sharing the V gene, the J gene and the CDR3 were counted as identical. Public PML clonotypes were CDR3s found in two or more PML-onset samples but not found earlier, in controls, or in public databases. Positional CDR3 amino acid composition was analyzed in Skylign with the observed count method. This is the immuneACCESS table as TCRdb keeps it, with only in-frame sequences that have V and J called. A part of the clones is gone; compared with another copy, unresolved V genes explain less than half, and the rest is unexplained. Clonal size and the V and J genes are those of that table, whereas D and trimming came from the DNA. The sample table shows roughly 28,000 clones, and around nine tenths are seen once. Of the sample, 0.9% to 1.2% falls within the top ten clones.

This specimen comes from a study of multiple sclerosis patients with progressive multifocal leukoencephalopathy (dated by TCRdb to about 2019). Regarding the complete study: Five or six natalizumab-treated MS patients who did not develop PML were used as controls and were sampled longitudinally. The goal of the study was to detect any JC virus-specific or public T-cell expansions that arose at the time of PML onset. Peripheral T and B cells were examined in MS patients who went on to develop PML (4 under natalizumab, 1 after alemtuzumab) as well as in treated patients who did not. From before therapy, through 6 and 12 months, up to PML onset, two natalizumab-treated patients who later developed PML were tracked longitudinally.

On the study overall, not on this receptor specifically: Only PML patients had TRB clones above 0.5% frequency, but the clones expanded at PML onset were already present before and during natalizumab therapy. The analysis covered only peripheral blood, although cerebrospinal fluid or brain lymphocytes might be more informative for natalizumab-associated PML. In most PML patients, lower normalized Shannon entropy suggested less diverse TRB repertoires, while the natalizumab-treated controls had values close to 1. Because the cohort was small and descriptive, it remained unclear whether the findings reflect JC virus infection or general immunocompromise. When PML developed, neither common TRBV or TRBJ gene usage nor preferential TRBV-TRBJ pairings were detected.

For CDR1 and CDR2, the germline V gene lists SNHLY and FYNNEI. Spanning cysteine to phenylalanine, the CDR3 consists of 11 amino acids. Of all the DNA, just the CDR3 is kept, 33 bases in frame from base 1. V is clipped by 8 bases and J by 0 bases, and the sequence between their germline boundaries is 4 bases long. The source is a human donor with multiple sclerosis. The sequencing input was PBMCs. This sequence uses TRBV2 and TRBJ1-1; the D gene identity is not certain. The DNA sequence reads TGTGCCAGCCGAATGAACACTGAAGCTTTCTTT. Its translation reads: CASRMNTEAFF.